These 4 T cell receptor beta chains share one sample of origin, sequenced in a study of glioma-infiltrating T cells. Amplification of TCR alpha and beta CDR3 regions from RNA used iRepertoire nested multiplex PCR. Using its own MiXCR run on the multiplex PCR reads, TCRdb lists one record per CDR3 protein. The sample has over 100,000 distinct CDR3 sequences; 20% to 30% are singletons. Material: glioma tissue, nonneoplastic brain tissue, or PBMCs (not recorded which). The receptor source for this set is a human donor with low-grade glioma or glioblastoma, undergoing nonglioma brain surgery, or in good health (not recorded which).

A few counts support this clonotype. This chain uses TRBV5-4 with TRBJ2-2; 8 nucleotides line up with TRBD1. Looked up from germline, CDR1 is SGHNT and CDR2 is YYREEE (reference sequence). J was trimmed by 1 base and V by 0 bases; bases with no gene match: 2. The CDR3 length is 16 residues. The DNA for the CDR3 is TGTGCCAGCAGCTTGGGGGGGACAGGGAACACCGGGGAGCTGTTTTTT. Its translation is CASSLGGTGNTGELFF.

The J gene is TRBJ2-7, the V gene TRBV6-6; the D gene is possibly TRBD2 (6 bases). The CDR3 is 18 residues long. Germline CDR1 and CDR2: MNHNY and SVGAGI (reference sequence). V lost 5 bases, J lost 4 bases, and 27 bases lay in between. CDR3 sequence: CASSNVQAGNSGMYEQYF. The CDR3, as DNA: TGTGCCAGCAGTAACGTGCAGGCTGGGAATAGCGGAATGTACGAGCAGTACTTC.

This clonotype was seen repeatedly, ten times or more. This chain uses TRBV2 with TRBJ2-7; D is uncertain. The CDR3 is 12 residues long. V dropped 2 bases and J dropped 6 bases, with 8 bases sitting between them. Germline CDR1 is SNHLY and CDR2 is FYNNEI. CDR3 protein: CASSETTFEQYF. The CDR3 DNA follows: TGTGCCAGCAGTGAAACAACTTTCGAGCAGTACTTC.

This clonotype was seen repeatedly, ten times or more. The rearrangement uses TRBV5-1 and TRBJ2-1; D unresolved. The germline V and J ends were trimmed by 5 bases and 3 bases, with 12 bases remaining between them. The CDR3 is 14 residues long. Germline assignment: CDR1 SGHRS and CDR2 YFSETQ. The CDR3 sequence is CASRNSLGYNEQFF. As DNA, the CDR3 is TGCGCCAGCAGGAATAGCCTAGGCTACAATGAGCAGTTCTTC.